The 12 T cell receptor beta chains below were found in one sample sequenced in a study of blood T cell repertoires in COVID-19. The assay was immunoSEQ multiplex PCR, and TCRdb's table has in-frame clones only and misses some. This table has about half a million clones, roughly nine tenths appearing once. Material for sequencing was PBMCs or T cells enriched from blood (not recorded which). The receptors were gathered from a woman aged 55-75 years who had recovered from COVID-19.

This clone has only one observation. V is TRBV19 and J is TRBJ2-1, with 9 nucleotides matching TRBD1. After removal of 6 bases from V and 5 bases from J, the junction contained 5 bases not matched to a gene. This CDR3 region has 14 residues. Germline-derived CDR1 and CDR2 are LNHDA and SQIVND (reference sequence). CDR3 in amino acids: CASSGQGRHNEQFF. The CDR3 bases are TGTGCCAGTAGCGGACAGGGGCGTCACAATGAGCAGTTCTTC.

This chain joins TRBV2 and TRBJ2-7, with a weak D call TRBD1 (5 bases). The CDR3 spans 13 residues. The V and J ends lost 8 bases and 1 base respectively, with 12 bases between them. Germline CDR1 is SNHLY and CDR2 is FYNNEI. CDR3 DNA sequence: TGTGCCAGCCTGGGGCATGGGTCCTACGAGCAGTACTTC. Encoded protein: CASLGHGSYEQYF.

The chain is built from TRBV30 and TRBJ1-1, with TRBD1 matching 7 bases. The germline gives CDR1 GTSNPN, CDR2 SVGIG (reference sequence). The CDR3 contains 13 residues. V was pared by 3 bases and J by 1 base, with 2 bases of the junction left unmatched. Here the CDR3 reads CAWRTGRNTEAFF. As DNA, the CDR3 is TGTGCCTGGAGGACAGGGCGGAACACTGAAGCTTTCTTT.

The chain employs TRBV27 and TRBJ1-1; D perhaps matches TRBD1 (5 bases). Trimming took 5 bases from V and 3 from J, leaving 16 bases between them. Germline V gene data show CDR1 as MNHEY and CDR2 as SMNVEV (reference sequence). The CDR3 covers 15 residues. The chain's CDR3 is CASSLGAAPYTEAFF. CDR3 nucleotides: TGTGCCAGCAGTCTTGGGGCGGCTCCCTACACTGAAGCTTTCTTT.

The rearrangement links TRBV9 to TRBJ1-1; D remains unclear. The germline V gene encodes CDR1 SGDLS and CDR2 YYNGEE. This CDR3 is 14 amino acids long. Trimming took 0 bases from V and 4 from J, leaving 10 bases between them. CDR3 nucleotides: TGTGCCAGCAGCGTAGCTGAATCGGGCACTGAAGCTTTCTTT. Amino acids: CASSVAESGTEAFF.

The chain carries TRBV2 and TRBJ1-6, with D tentatively TRBD1 (5 bases). The V end lost 6 bases, the J end lost 9 bases, and 12 bases lay between the germline ends. Per the germline V gene, CDR1 is SNHLY and CDR2 is FYNNEI. This CDR3 contains 13 residues. CDR3 bases: TGTGCCAGCAGGGGAGGGGCTGCTTCACCCCTCCACTTT. It translates to CASRGGAASPLHF.

The chain links TRBV18 to TRBJ2-3, with D possibly TRBD1 on 5 matching bases. CDR1 is KGHSH and CDR2 is LQKENI in the germline V gene. V was trimmed by 2 bases and J by 4 bases, leaving 10 bases between them. There are 14 residues in the CDR3. The CDR3 DNA follows: TGTGCCAGCTCACCAATCAGGGATGCAGATACGCAGTATTTT. Amino acids: CASSPIRDADTQYF. Supplemented by reference TRBV18 and TRBJ2-3, the full variable domain reads NAGVMQNPRHLVRRRGQEARLRCSPMKGHSHVYWYRQLPEEGLKFMVYLQKENIIDESGMPKERFSAEFPKEGPSILRIQQVVRGDSAAYFCASSPIRDADTQYFGPGTRLTVL.

This rearrangement joins TRBV11-2 to TRBJ1-1, with D possibly TRBD1 on 5 matching bases. Germline V gene lookup returns CDR1 SGHAT and CDR2 FQNNGV. The CDR3 runs to 16 residues. V was cut by 5 bases and J by 7 bases, with 23 bases left in between. The CDR3 DNA sequence: TGTGCCAGCAGCCGAATGGGGGGTAAGGACGTGGTTGAAGCTTTCTTT. This encodes CASSRMGGKDVVEAFF.

This clone was picked up one time. The same CDR3 is also encoded by other DNA sequences in this sample. V and J are TRBV24-1 and TRBJ2-1; 7 bases line up with TRBD1. The CDR3 is 16 residues long. J lost 2 bases, V lost 1 base, and 4 bases had no gene match. Germline values: CDR1 KGHDR, CDR2 SFDVKD. In DNA form, the CDR3 reads TGTGCCACCAGTGATTTAGGGCAGGGGGCCTACAATGAGCAGTTCTTC. This codes for CATSDLGQGAYNEQFF.

V and J are TRBV3-1 (or the pseudogene TRBV3-2) and TRBJ1-6; D is ambiguous. Germline lookup yields CDR1 LGHDT and CDR2 YNNKEL (reference sequence). The CDR3 has 14 amino acids. Trimming removed 1 base at V and 7 bases at J, with 8 bases between. The CDR3 reads CASSQGQVNSPLHF. In DNA form, the CDR3 reads TGTGCCAGCAGCCAAGGGCAGGTGAATTCACCCCTCCACTTT.

The rearrangement links TRBV11-2 to TRBJ1-6; TRBD1 matches at 10 bases. The CDR3 covers 19 residues. CDR1 is SGHAT, CDR2 FQNNGV, per germline. V shed 3 bases, J shed 0 bases, and the junction held 8 bases outside the gene matches. The CDR3 bases are TGTGCCAGCAGCTTGCGCTGGGACAGGGGTAGCTCCTATAATTCACCCCTCCACTTT. This translates into CASSLRWDRGSSYNSPLHF.

The V gene is TRBV9, the J gene TRBJ1-2, with a tentative D call TRBD1 (5 bases). The V end was cut by 0 bases, the J end by 4 bases, with 13 bases between. The length of the CDR3 is 15 residues. The germline V gene has CDR1 SGDLS and CDR2 YYNGEE. CDR3: CASSVGPQGLYGYTF. The CDR3 DNA sequence: TGTGCCAGCAGCGTAGGGCCTCAGGGACTCTATGGCTACACCTTC.